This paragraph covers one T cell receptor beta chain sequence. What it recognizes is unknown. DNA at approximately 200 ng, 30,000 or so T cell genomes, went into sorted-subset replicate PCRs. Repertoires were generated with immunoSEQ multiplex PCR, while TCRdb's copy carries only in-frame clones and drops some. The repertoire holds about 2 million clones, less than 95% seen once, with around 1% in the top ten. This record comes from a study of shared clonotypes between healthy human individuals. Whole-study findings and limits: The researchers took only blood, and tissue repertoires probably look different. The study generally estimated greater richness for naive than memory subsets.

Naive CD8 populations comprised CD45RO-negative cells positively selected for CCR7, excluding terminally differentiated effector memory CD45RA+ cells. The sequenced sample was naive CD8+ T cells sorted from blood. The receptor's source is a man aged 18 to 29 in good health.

The CDR3 loop is CATRKSGEVYYGYTF. CDR3 DNA sequence: TGTGCCACCAGAAAGTCCGGGGAGGTTTACTATGGCTACACCTTC. This rearrangement joins TRBV15 to TRBJ1-2; no reliable D call. The germline V and J ends were trimmed by 6 bases and 3 bases, with 17 bases remaining between them. Germline V gives CDR1 LNHNV, CDR2 YYDKDF (reference sequence). The CDR3 contains 15 residues.